The 27 T cell receptor beta chains presented below share a single source sample, sequenced in a study of OX40 agonist ivuxolimab in advanced cancers. The protocol was immunoSEQ multiplex PCR, while the TCRdb copy is restricted to in-frame clones and leaves out a portion. The sample records 77,000 or so clones, under 95% being singletons. The sequencing here drew on CD4+ or CD8+ T cells sorted from blood, taken in a trial of the OX40 agonist ivuxolimab. These TCRs come from an adult with an advanced solid tumor such as melanoma, head and neck, liver or kidney cancer.

For this clone: Its ends do not fully match the called genes, so a read error is possible. The rearrangement links TRBV7-7 to TRBJ2-7; tentatively, D is TRBD2 (6 bases). CDR3 length: 13 amino acids. From germline, CDR1 is SSHAT and CDR2 FNYEAQ (reference sequence). The CDR3: CASSDAGGIEQYF. The DNA for the CDR3 is TGTGCTAGCAGCGACGCCGGAGGGATTGAGCAGTACTTC.

This clone was seen a handful of times. The chain combines TRBV5-1 with TRBJ2-3; D is unclear. Germline-derived CDR1 and CDR2 are SGHRS and YFSETQ. Trimming left V 0 bases short and J 5 bases short, with 19 bases between. The CDR3 is 17 residues long. The CDR3 region is CASSLGLTRSWGDTQYF. In DNA form, the CDR3 reads TGCGCCAGCAGCTTGGGGCTCACTCGTAGCTGGGGAGATACGCAGTATTTT.

This clone has a single count. Here the CDR3 DNA reads TGTGCCAGCAGGGATTGGGCGGGAGGCAAAGAGACCCAGTACTTC. Its protein is CASRDWAGGKETQYF. V gene TRBV28 combines with J gene TRBJ2-5, with TRBD2 identical over 8 bases. The germline CDR1 and CDR2 sequences are MDHEN and SYDVKM. The CDR3 sequence is 15 residues long. The ends lost 6 bases at V and 3 bases at J; junction bases unmatched: 9.

V and J are TRBV19 and TRBJ2-7; 9 nucleotides line up with TRBD1. V shed 5 bases and J 6 bases; nucleotides not matched to a gene: 8. The CDR3 is 14 residues long. CDR1 LNHDA and CDR2 SQIVND come from the germline V gene (reference sequence). CDR3 coding DNA: TGTGCCAGTAGTGAACGGACAGGGGAGGCCGAGCAGTACTTC. As protein: CASSERTGEAEQYF.

In regard to this clone: The junction departs from the called germline gene at one end, perhaps through a read error. The chain recombines TRBV6-5 with TRBJ2-7; no definite D call. The germline V gene has CDR1 MNHEY and CDR2 SVGAGI. This CDR3 region has 14 residues. The CDR3 loop is CASSNSRPSYEQYF. CDR3 nucleotide sequence: TGTGCCAGCAGTAACTCCCGTCCCTCCTACGAGCAGTACTTC.

The chain has TRBV6-5 and TRBJ1-4; maybe TRBD1 (5 bases). V was cut by 7 bases and J by 3 bases, with 15 bases left in between. CDR3 length: 15 amino acids. Germline CDR1 reads MNHEY; CDR2 reads SVGAGI. This CDR3 reads CASTKGDHSNEKLFF. CDR3 sequence (DNA): TGTGCCAGCACAAAAGGGGACCATTCTAATGAAAAACTGTTTTTT.

The CDR3 nucleotides are TGCGCCAGCAGTAAGCGGGAGCTCGGTGGCGAGCAGTACTTC. Residues: CASSKRELGGEQYF. The chain combines TRBV10-2 with TRBJ2-7, with TRBD2 identical over 8 bases. Trimming at V came to 5 bases and at J to 6 bases, leaving 9 bases not matched to a gene. The CDR3 loop spans 14 amino acids. Germline lookup yields CDR1 WSHSY and CDR2 SAAADI.

The gene calls are TRBV5-1 and TRBJ2-3; a weak D match, TRBD2 (6 bases). V shed 2 bases and J shed 3 bases, with 16 bases lying between them. There are 16 residues in the CDR3. The germline CDR1 and CDR2 sequences are SGHRS and YFSETQ. The CDR3 region is CASSLPGGVSTDTQYF. The CDR3, as DNA: TGCGCCAGCAGCTTACCCGGCGGGGTGAGTACAGATACGCAGTATTTT.

The chain has TRBV15 and TRBJ1-4, with 7 bases fitting TRBD1. This CDR3 region has 15 residues. J lost 8 bases, V lost 0 bases, and 6 bases had no gene match. Germline assignment: CDR1 LNHNV and CDR2 YYDKDF (reference sequence). CDR3 region: CATSRDRQGWEKLFF. The CDR3 DNA reads as TGTGCCACCAGCAGAGATCGACAGGGATGGGAAAAACTGTTTTTT. The variable domain in full, with the rest retrieved from reference TRBV15 and TRBJ1-4, is DAMVIQNPRYQVTQFGKPVTLSCSQTLNHNVMYWYQQKSSQAPKLLFHYYDKDFNNEADTPDNFQSRRPNTSFCFLDIRSPGLGDTAMYLCATSRDRQGWEKLFFGSGTQLSVL.

This clone was counted between two and nine times. This chain uses TRBV5-1 with TRBJ2-2; D is possibly TRBD2 (6 bases). Per germline, CDR1 SGHRS and CDR2 YFSETQ. V was cut by 7 bases and J by 5 bases, with 9 bases left in between. The CDR3 is 12 residues long. The CDR3 loop is CASGRYTGELFF. The CDR3 DNA follows: TGCGCCAGCGGGAGGTATACCGGGGAGCTGTTTTTT.

The V and J genes are TRBV19 and TRBJ1-2; no clear D gene. This CDR3 is built from 14 residues. CDR1 and CDR2 (germline): LNHDA, SQIVND (reference sequence). V dropped 5 bases and J dropped 3 bases, with 13 bases sitting between them. This CDR3 is CASSRFSVDYGYTF. The CDR3 nucleotides read TGTGCCAGTAGTCGGTTTTCCGTTGACTATGGCTACACCTTC.

The chain carries TRBV6-5 and TRBJ2-7; a weak D match, TRBD1 (5 bases). V lost 6 bases to trimming and J lost 2 bases, with 11 bases between them. CDR1 MNHEY and CDR2 SVGAGI come from the germline V gene. The CDR3 runs 13 residues. DNA of the CDR3: TGTGCCAGCAGAACAGGTATCCCCTACGAGCAGTACTTC. It yields the protein CASRTGIPYEQYF.

The V gene is TRBV6-5, the J gene TRBJ1-2; unclear D gene. Germline CDR1 and CDR2: MNHEY and SVGAGI. The CDR3 totals 13 residues. V lost 6 bases and J lost 4, with 12 bases in between. CDR3 loop: CASRFDTTYGYTF. The CDR3 DNA sequence: TGTGCCAGCAGGTTCGACACCACCTATGGCTACACCTTC.

The V gene is TRBV7-7, the J gene TRBJ2-1; the match to TRBD2 covers 8 bases. With 5 bases clipped from V and 10 bases from J, the junction kept 7 bases outside the gene matches. This CDR3 comprises 13 residues. From germline, CDR1 is SSHAT and CDR2 FNYEAQ (reference sequence). The CDR3 sequence is CASSPGLAWEQFF. CDR3 sequence (DNA): TGTGCCAGCAGCCCCGGACTAGCCTGGGAGCAGTTCTTC.

This clone was seen more than once but under ten times. The chain joins TRBV27 to TRBJ1-2; 7 bases match TRBD1. V trimming: 0 bases; J trimming: 1 base; junction bases outside the gene matches: 5. Per the germline V gene, CDR1 is MNHEY and CDR2 is SMNVEV (reference sequence). The CDR3 runs 16 residues. CDR3 region: CASSLSWGQSNYGYTF. The DNA for the CDR3 is TGTGCCAGCAGTTTATCGTGGGGACAGAGTAACTATGGCTACACCTTC.

The rearrangement joins TRBV7-2 to TRBJ2-5, with 11 bases matching TRBD1. This CDR3 has 16 amino acids. CDR1 and CDR2 (germline): SGHTA, FQGNSA. J was trimmed by 1 base and V by 1 base; bases with no gene match: 2. CDR3 sequence reads: CASSLVDRGLQETQYF. DNA of the CDR3: TGTGCCAGCAGCTTAGTGGACAGGGGGCTCCAAGAGACCCAGTACTTC.

A few counts support this clone. This sequence joins TRBV28 and TRBJ2-5; 8 nucleotides agree with TRBD1. V lost 7 bases to trimming and J lost 5 bases; unmatched junction nucleotides: 21. The germline gives CDR1 MDHEN, CDR2 SYDVKM. The CDR3 covers 18 residues. This CDR3 reads CASKPAGQVLNGVETQYF. For the CDR3, the DNA is TGTGCCAGCAAACCCGCGGGACAGGTGCTTAACGGAGTGGAGACCCAGTACTTC. The whole variable domain, filled in from reference TRBV28 and TRBJ2-5, reads DVKVTQSSRYLVKRTGEKVFLECVQDMDHENMFWYRQDPGLGLRLIYFSYDVKMKEKGDIPEGYSVSREKKERFSLILESASTNQTSMYLCASKPAGQVLNGVETQYFGPGTRLLVL.

The chain links TRBV28 to TRBJ2-1; no clear D gene. CDR3 length: 13 amino acids. From germline, CDR1 is MDHEN and CDR2 SYDVKM. V lost 5 bases, J lost 7 bases, and 12 bases lay in between. CDR3 in DNA: TGTGCCAGCAGTAAAAGGGCTGGAAATGAGCAGTTCTTC. Amino acids: CASSKRAGNEQFF.

The chain couples TRBV28 to TRBJ1-3; D is unresolved. V lost 6 bases and J 8 bases, leaving 20 bases between the germline ends. The CDR3 loop spans 15 amino acids. The germline V gene encodes CDR1 MDHEN and CDR2 SYDVKM. CDR3 in DNA: TGTGCCAGCAGCTCACCATCTCTCCTCAGCCACACCATATATTTT. Translation gives CASSSPSLLSHTIYF.

The chain is built from TRBV27 and TRBJ1-1; tentatively, D is TRBD1 (5 bases). Trimming took 5 bases from V and 10 from J, leaving 20 bases between them. Germline values: CDR1 MNHEY, CDR2 SMNVEV (reference sequence). The CDR3 loop spans 14 amino acids. The CDR3 sequence: CASSMNTGTTAAFF. CDR3 nucleotide sequence: TGTGCCAGCAGTATGAACACGGGGACGACGGCAGCTTTCTTT.

J is TRBJ2-5 and V is TRBV29-1, with 7 bases fitting TRBD2. V trimming: 4 bases; J trimming: 2 bases; junction bases outside the gene matches: 7. CDR3 length: 14 residues. Germline values: CDR1 SQVTM, CDR2 ANQGSEA. CDR3 region: CSVARDYYQETQYF. The CDR3 DNA sequence: TGCAGCGTTGCCCGGGACTATTATCAAGAGACCCAGTACTTC.

This clone was seen only once. The chain recombines TRBV7-3 with TRBJ2-3, with D tentatively TRBD1 or TRBD2 (6 bases each). With 3 bases removed from V and 3 bases from J, the gap between germline ends came to 13 bases. Per the germline V gene, CDR1 is SGHTA and CDR2 is FQGTGA. The CDR3 runs to 15 residues. The CDR3 sequence: CASSFRGGPTDTQYF. The CDR3 DNA reads as TGTGCCAGCAGCTTCAGAGGGGGGCCAACAGATACGCAGTATTTT.

This rearrangement joins TRBV15 to TRBJ1-2; D not resolved. Germline V gene data show CDR1 as LNHNV and CDR2 as YYDKDF (reference sequence). The CDR3 sequence is 13 residues long. V was trimmed by 3 bases and J by 3 bases, leaving 8 bases between them. The CDR3, as DNA: TGTGCCACCAGCAGGAGGGAGGACTATGGCTACACCTTC. This codes for CATSRREDYGYTF.

The CDR3 region is CASGRQGGSEAFF. For the CDR3, the DNA is TGTGCTAGTGGAAGACAGGGAGGCTCTGAAGCTTTCTTT. The chain combines TRBV12-5 with TRBJ1-1, with 7 bases matching TRBD1. Germline V gives CDR1 LGHNT, CDR2 FRNRAP. J lost 6 bases, V lost 6 bases, and 7 bases had no gene match. The CDR3 spans 13 residues.

This clone was recorded once. This chain connects TRBV19 to TRBJ2-5; TRBD1 matches at 9 bases. This CDR3 spans 14 amino acids. V dropped 6 bases and J dropped 2; count of bases not matched to a gene: 4. Per germline, CDR1 LNHDA and CDR2 SQIVND (reference sequence). DNA of the CDR3: TGTGCCAGTAGGGCCGGACAGGGGCAAGAGACCCAGTACTTC. This codes for CASRAGQGQETQYF. Complete variable domain (other parts from reference TRBV19 and TRBJ2-5): DGGITQSPKYLFRKEGQNVTLSCEQNLNHDAMYWYRQDPGQGLRLIYYSQIVNDFQKGDIAEGYSVSREKKESFPLTVTSAQKNPTAFYLCASRAGQGQETQYFGPGTRLLVL.

The V gene is TRBV30, the J gene TRBJ2-3, with 7 bases that match TRBD2. The J segment lost 2 bases and the V segment lost 5 bases, leaving 13 bases of the junction unmatched. CDR1 and CDR2 from the germline V gene are GTSNPN and SVGIG (reference sequence). The CDR3 runs 16 residues. CDR3 amino acids: CAWAGLAALYTDTQYF. The CDR3 bases are TGTGCCTGGGCAGGTCTAGCGGCCCTTTACACAGATACGCAGTATTTT.

The chain's CDR3 is CASSSGGSSYNEQFF. CDR3 coding DNA: TGTGCCAGCAGCTCCGGGGGGAGCTCCTACAATGAGCAGTTCTTC. The rearrangement uses TRBV7-3 and TRBJ2-1; 7 nucleotides match TRBD2. This CDR3 contains 15 residues. The germline gives CDR1 SGHTA, CDR2 FQGTGA. V shed 4 bases and J 0 bases; nucleotides not matched to a gene: 3. The full variable domain, its missing parts supplied by reference TRBV7-3 and TRBJ2-1, is GAGVSQTPSNKVTEKGKYVELRCDPISGHTALYWYRQSLGQGPEFLIYFQGTGAADDSGLPNDRFFAVRPEGSVSTLKIQRTERGDSAVYLCASSSGGSSYNEQFFGPGTRLTVL.